This passage covers 23 T cell receptor beta chains from one sample sequenced in a study of cytomegalovirus exposure and HLA in healthy donors. The PCR employed 60 Vbeta primers together with 13 Jbeta primers. Measured with immunoSEQ multiplex PCR; TCRdb has only the in-frame clones, and not every one. The sample includes tens of thousands of clones, 65% to 85% of them seen just once. The sample taken for sequencing was PBMCs. All receptors derive from a man aged 18 to 35 in good health and CMV-seronegative.

CDR3 nucleotide sequence: TGTGCCAGCAGTTGGACTCTTCAAGAGACCCAGTACTTC. It encodes CASSWTLQETQYF. The V call is TRBV6-5, the J call TRBJ2-5; D perhaps matches TRBD2 (5 bases). This CDR3 is built from 13 residues. Germline lookup yields CDR1 MNHEY and CDR2 SVGAGI. Trimming took 4 bases from V and 2 from J, leaving 8 bases between them.

This chain uses TRBV11-3 with TRBJ2-1; possible D gene TRBD2, 6 bases. Germline V gene sequence: CDR1 SGHNT, CDR2 YENEEA. The V end was cut by 2 bases, the J end by 2 bases, with 13 bases between. CDR3 length: 16 residues. CDR3 loop: CASSLWGRSPYNEQFF. The CDR3 nucleotides are TGTGCCAGCAGCTTATGGGGGAGGAGCCCCTACAATGAGCAGTTCTTC.

The gene calls are TRBV21-1 and TRBJ1-3; the table's D call TRBD1 went unverified against the DNA. TRBV21-1 is noted as a pseudogene. The CDR3 is 15 residues long. This chain's CDR3 is CASSKQGANGNTIYF. DNA for the CDR3: TGTGCCAGCAGCAAACAGGGGGCAAACGGAAACACCATATATTTT.

The CDR3: CASSPRTYSGNTIYF. The CDR3 DNA reads as TGTGCCAGCAGCCCGAGGACATACTCTGGAAACACCATATATTTT. The chain is built from TRBV11-2 and TRBJ1-3; D is perhaps TRBD1 (5 bases). V was trimmed by 5 bases and J by 0 bases, leaving 11 bases between them. The CDR3 consists of 15 residues. Germline-derived CDR1 and CDR2 are SGHAT and FQNNGV. The whole variable domain, filled in from reference TRBV11-2 and TRBJ1-3, reads EAGVAQSPRYKIIEKRQSVAFWCNPISGHATLYWYQQILGQGPKLLIQFQNNGVVDDSQLPKDRFSAERLKGVDSTLKIQPAKLEDSAVYLCASSPRTYSGNTIYFGEGSWLTVV.

The rearrangement joins TRBV6-4 to TRBJ2-1; the match to TRBD2 covers 12 bases. The germline V gene has CDR1 MRHNA and CDR2 SNTAGT. This CDR3 region has 17 residues. V dropped 5 bases and J dropped 3; count of bases not matched to a gene: 8. The CDR3 region is CASSSGGGLAGYNEQFF. CDR3 coding DNA: TGTGCCAGCAGTTCGGGCGGGGGACTAGCGGGCTACAATGAGCAGTTCTTC.

The chain links TRBV6-5 to TRBJ2-5; 7 positions agree with TRBD2. There are 16 residues in the CDR3. Trimming removed 2 bases from V and 5 bases from J; junction bases left unmatched: 11. Germline CDR1 and CDR2: MNHEY and SVGAGI. The CDR3 reads CASSYPPGGLRETQYF. The CDR3 nucleotides are TGTGCCAGCAGTTACCCGCCGGGGGGATTGAGGGAGACCCAGTACTTC.

The gene calls are TRBV10-3 and TRBJ1-3; D remains ambiguous. Trimming pared 4 bases from V and 2 bases from J, leaving 12 bases between. The CDR3 is 15 amino acids. Germline assignment: CDR1 ENHRY and CDR2 SYGVKD. This CDR3 reads CAISGASTPGNTIYF. CDR3 in DNA: TGTGCCATCAGTGGGGCCAGTACCCCTGGAAACACCATATATTTT.

V is TRBV29-1 and J is TRBJ1-2; 8 nucleotides match TRBD1. With V trimmed by 6 bases and J by 3 bases, 3 bases remained unmatched. The CDR3 consists of 12 residues. Germline V gene lookup returns CDR1 SQVTM and CDR2 ANQGSEA. The CDR3 sequence is CSVMDRDYGYTF. The CDR3 DNA is TGCAGCGTGATGGACAGGGACTATGGCTACACCTTC.

This chain connects TRBV25-1 to TRBJ1-6, with 7 bases fitting TRBD1. V lost 6 bases and J lost 10; bases outside the gene matches: 12. This CDR3 comprises 15 residues. Germline V gene lookup returns CDR1 MGHDK and CDR2 SYGVNS. For the CDR3, the DNA is TGTGCCAGCAGGGTCGACAGGGACGGTGGATCACCCCTCCACTTT. Protein: CASRVDRDGGSPLHF.

V and J are TRBV5-4 and TRBJ1-5, with D perhaps matching TRBD1 (6 bases). The V end lost 4 bases, the J end lost 9 bases, and 11 bases lay between the germline ends. Per the germline V gene, CDR1 is SGHNT and CDR2 is YYREEE (reference sequence). CDR3 length: 12 residues. The CDR3 nucleotides are TGTGCCAGCAGCCAAAGGGGGGGGCCCCAGCATTTT. It codes for CASSQRGGPQHF. The whole variable domain, remainder taken from reference TRBV5-4 and TRBJ1-5, is ETGVTQSPTHLIKTRGQQVTLRCSSQSGHNTVSWYQQALGQGPQFIFQYYREEENGRGNFPPRFSGLQFPNYSSELNVNALELDDSALYLCASSQRGGPQHFGDGTRLSIL.

The chain joins TRBV27 to TRBJ1-2; D is possibly TRBD1 (5 bases). Per germline, CDR1 MNHEY and CDR2 SMNVEV (reference sequence). Deletions cut 5 bases from V and 6 bases from J, with 16 bases between. The CDR3 loop spans 14 amino acids. CDR3 DNA sequence: TGTGCCAGCAGTCCCCAGGGAGGCACGCATGGCTACACCTTC. As protein: CASSPQGGTHGYTF.

The V and J genes are TRBV6-6 and TRBJ1-1; 8 nucleotides align to TRBD1. The CDR3 is 15 residues long. Losses at the gene ends were 2 bases for V and 5 bases for J; bases not matched to a gene: 7. Per the germline V gene, CDR1 is MNHNY and CDR2 is SVGAGI (reference sequence). The CDR3 DNA reads TGTGCCAGCAGTTACACCGCGACAGGGGTAACTGAAGCTTTCTTT. Protein: CASSYTATGVTEAFF.

The genes are TRBV9 and TRBJ2-1, with a possible D match to TRBD1 (6 bases). Between the trimmed V and J ends, which lost 4 bases and 3 bases, there was a span of 17 bases. The CDR3 loop spans 16 amino acids. The germline V gene encodes CDR1 SGDLS and CDR2 YYNGEE. The CDR3 protein is CASSREGTLLYNEQFF. In nucleotides, the CDR3 is TGTGCCAGCAGCCGAGAGGGGACACTCCTCTACAATGAGCAGTTCTTC.

A single count supports this clone. The chain carries TRBV2 and TRBJ2-1; D not resolved. The CDR3 covers 10 residues. V shed 8 bases and J shed 3 bases, with 2 bases lying between them. Per germline, CDR1 SNHLY and CDR2 FYNNEI. The CDR3 nucleotides are TGTGCCAGCCGCTACAATGAGCAGTTCTTC. Translation gives CASRYNEQFF.

The chain joins TRBV28 to TRBJ2-3; the match to TRBD2 covers 10 bases. The ends lost 7 bases at V and 0 bases at J; junction bases unmatched: 1. This CDR3 contains 14 residues. CDR1 and CDR2 from the germline V gene are MDHEN and SYDVKM. This CDR3 is CASKLAGSTDTQYF. Written as DNA, the CDR3 is TGTGCCAGCAAACTAGCGGGGAGCACAGATACGCAGTATTTT. Full variable domain (missing parts from reference TRBV28 and TRBJ2-3): DVKVTQSSRYLVKRTGEKVFLECVQDMDHENMFWYRQDPGLGLRLIYFSYDVKMKEKGDIPEGYSVSREKKERFSLILESASTNQTSMYLCASKLAGSTDTQYFGPGTRLTVL.

In DNA form, the CDR3 reads TGTGCCAGCAGGGGGGCCGGGACTAGCTCCTACAATGAGCAGTTCTTC. Translation gives CASRGAGTSSYNEQFF. This chain joins TRBV5-4 and TRBJ2-1; 8 nucleotides match TRBD2. The CDR3 sequence is 16 residues long. CDR1 is SGHNT and CDR2 is YYREEE in the germline V gene (reference sequence). The junction had 7 bases not matched to a gene; V was cut back by 5 bases and J by 0 bases.

This clone has a single count. This chain joins TRBV7-2 and TRBJ1-2, with D perhaps TRBD1 (6 bases). The V and J ends lost 5 bases and 8 bases respectively, with 21 bases between them. CDR3 length: 15 amino acids. The germline CDR1 and CDR2 sequences are SGHTA and FQGNSA. The CDR3 DNA reads as TGTGCCAGCAGCGTCCGACAGGAGCTTATTATGGGCTACACCTTC. Protein product: CASSVRQELIMGYTF.

The genes are TRBV30 and TRBJ2-3; D unclear. The CDR3 length is 12 residues. Germline V gene sequence: CDR1 GTSNPN, CDR2 SVGIG (reference sequence). V shed 4 bases and J shed 0 bases, with 5 bases lying between them. CDR3 sequence: CAWMASTDTQYF. The CDR3 nucleotides are TGTGCCTGGATGGCTAGCACAGATACGCAGTATTTT. Filled out from reference TRBV30 and TRBJ2-3, the complete variable domain reads SQTIHQWPATLVQPVGSPLSLECTVEGTSNPNLYWYRQAAGRGLQLLFYSVGIGQISSEVPQNLSASRPQDRQFILSSKKLLLSDSGFYLCAWMASTDTQYFGPGTRLTVL.

The chain combines TRBV5-4 with TRBJ2-3; the match to TRBD2 covers 12 bases. The CDR3 totals 17 residues. CDR1 is SGHNT and CDR2 is YYREEE in the germline V gene (reference sequence). V lost 4 bases to trimming and J lost 0 bases; unmatched junction nucleotides: 6. The CDR3 loop is CASSTWTSGKSTDTQYF. DNA for the CDR3: TGTGCCAGCAGCACCTGGACTAGCGGGAAGAGCACAGATACGCAGTATTTT. The variable domain in full, completed from reference TRBV5-4 and TRBJ2-3, reads ETGVTQSPTHLIKTRGQQVTLRCSSQSGHNTVSWYQQALGQGPQFIFQYYREEENGRGNFPPRFSGLQFPNYSSELNVNALELDDSALYLCASSTWTSGKSTDTQYFGPGTRLTVL.

J is TRBJ2-1 and V is TRBV30; TRBD2 aligns across 7 bases. With V trimmed by 2 bases and J by 3 bases, 16 bases remained unmatched. Germline CDR1 is GTSNPN and CDR2 is SVGIG (reference sequence). The CDR3 runs 18 residues. This chain's CDR3 is CAWSRSAGRLLIYNEQFF. The CDR3 DNA follows: TGTGCCTGGAGTAGGTCAGCGGGGCGGCTCTTAATCTACAATGAGCAGTTCTTC.

The chain employs TRBV7-2 and TRBJ1-2, with a tentative D call TRBD1 (5 bases). V shed 6 bases and J shed 6 bases, with 8 bases lying between them. Germline loops: CDR1 SGHTA, CDR2 FQGNSA. The CDR3 contains 11 residues. The CDR3 bases are TGTGCCAGCAGACGGGGGGATGGCTACACCTTC. It yields the protein CASRRGDGYTF.

The rearrangement joins TRBV5-4 to TRBJ2-7; D is possibly TRBD1 (5 bases). V lost 4 bases and J 1 base, leaving 15 bases between the germline ends. This CDR3 region has 15 residues. Germline V gives CDR1 SGHNT, CDR2 YYREEE (reference sequence). CDR3 DNA sequence: TGTGCCAGCAGCCCCGGGCAGGGCCCATCCTACGAGCAGTACTTC. Its translation: CASSPGQGPSYEQYF.

This sequence joins TRBV7-8 and TRBJ1-2; TRBD1 is a possible D gene (6 bases). The V end was cut by 0 bases, the J end by 8 bases, with 10 bases between. The V gene's germline CDR1 is SGHVS and CDR2 FQNEAQ. The CDR3 is 13 residues long. DNA for the CDR3: TGTGCCAGCAGCTTAGCCCTGACAGGCGGCTACACCTTC. Its protein is CASSLALTGGYTF.